This entry concerns a single T cell receptor beta chain. Its antigen remains unidentified. It has no much larger one-base neighbor in the sample; base qualities were not kept. The data are from a study of OX40 agonist ivuxolimab in advanced cancers. Regarding the study in general: Ivuxolimab was an agonistic, fully human IgG2 monoclonal antibody directed against OX40 (CD134), a costimulatory receptor. Intravenous ivuxolimab was administered to patients every 2 weeks at six dose levels: 0.01, 0.1, 0.3, 1.5, 3 and 10 mg/kg. Prior anti-PD-1, anti-PD-L1 or anti-CTLA-4 therapy was permitted, and 35% to 40% of dose-escalation patients had received checkpoint inhibitors. Of the 50 to 55 dose-escalation patients, hepatocellular carcinoma was present in about 20, melanoma in approximately 15, renal cell carcinoma in 9 and head and neck cancer in 9. The paper describes the monotherapy dose-escalation part (N ≈ 50 patients) of the phase I trial of ivuxolimab. In the dose-escalation cohort, 82.7% of patients were male, and the mean age was approximately 60 years, with a range of 23 to 79. Three dose-escalation patients achieved partial responses, one with hepatocellular carcinoma and two with cutaneous melanoma. Peripheral TCRbeta sequencing aimed to test whether ivuxolimab altered TCR sequence diversity and caused clonal T-cell expansion.

The trial excluded patients who had a history of autoimmune disease or who were on systemic immunosuppression. Peripheral blood for TCR sequencing was drawn from every dose cohort at baseline, at cycle 4 day 1 and at cycle 7 day 1. The samples were taken from a phase I, first-in-human, multicenter, open-label dose-escalation trial of ivuxolimab. Adults with locally advanced or metastatic melanoma, renal cell carcinoma, hepatocellular carcinoma or head and neck squamous cell carcinoma were enrolled in the trial. CD4+ and CD8+ T cells were sorted separately from peripheral blood before TCR sequencing. General conclusions and limits of the study: Partial responders in the 0.1-3.0 mg/kg groups had among the lowest normalized peripheral clonal expansion, especially among CD8+ T cells. At doses of 0.1 to 3.0 mg/kg, clonal expansion of both CD4+ and CD8+ blood T cells was observed from baseline to week 6. On average, CD8+ T cells showed more expanded clones than CD4+ T cells after ivuxolimab. Low levels of normalized T-cell clonal expansion were also seen in some nonresponding patients. The antigen specificity of the peripheral T cells that underwent clonal expansion was not determined.

The trim is 4 bases for V and 5 bases for J, with a gap of 21 bases between the germline ends. The CDR3, cysteine through phenylalanine, is 16 amino acids long. The sequence is cut down to CDR3 DNA, 48 bases in frame from base 1. According to the germline V gene (reference sequence), CDR1 reads SGHKS and CDR2 reads YYEKEE. Genomic DNA was extracted from sorted cells for sequencing of the TCRbeta CDR3 region. The immunoSEQ Assay was used for sequencing of TCRbeta CDR3 regions. Here the immuneACCESS table is served through TCRdb, limited to in-frame sequences with V and J called. Missing clones are a known gap in these copies; in checked studies unresolved V genes cover under half, and the rest lacks a known reason. Recorded for this sample are tens of thousands of clones; approximately 91% of them occurred a single time. 0.3% to 0.4% of the sample rests with the top ten.

This sequence was found in an adult with an advanced solid tumor such as melanoma, head and neck, liver or kidney cancer. The material was CD4+ or CD8+ T cells sorted from blood, obtained in a trial of the OX40 agonist ivuxolimab. This chain is built from TRBV5-5 and TRBJ1-2, and the D gene may be TRBD1, 6 bases matching. The CDR3 has the sequence CASSIGQIQGIYGYTF. The base sequence is TGTGCCAGCAGCATTGGACAGATCCAAGGAATTTATGGCTACACCTTC.